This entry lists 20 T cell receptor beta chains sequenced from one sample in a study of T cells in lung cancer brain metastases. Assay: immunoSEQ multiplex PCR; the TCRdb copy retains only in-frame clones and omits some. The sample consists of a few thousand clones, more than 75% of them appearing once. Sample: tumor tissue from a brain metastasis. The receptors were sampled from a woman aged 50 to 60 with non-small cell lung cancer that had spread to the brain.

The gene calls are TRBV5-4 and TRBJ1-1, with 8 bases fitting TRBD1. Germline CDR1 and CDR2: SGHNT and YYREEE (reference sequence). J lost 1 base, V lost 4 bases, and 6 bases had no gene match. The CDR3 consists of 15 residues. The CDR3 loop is CASSLNRGANTEAFF. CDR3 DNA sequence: TGTGCCAGCAGCCTGAACAGGGGGGCGAACACTGAAGCTTTCTTT.

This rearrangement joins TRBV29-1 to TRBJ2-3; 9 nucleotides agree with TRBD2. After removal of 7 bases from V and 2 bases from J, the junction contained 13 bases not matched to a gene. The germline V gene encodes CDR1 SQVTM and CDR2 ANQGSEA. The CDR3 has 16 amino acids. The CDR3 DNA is TGCAGCGCCAACCCCGTCCTAGCGGGATCCACAGATACGCAGTATTTT. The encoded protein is CSANPVLAGSTDTQYF.

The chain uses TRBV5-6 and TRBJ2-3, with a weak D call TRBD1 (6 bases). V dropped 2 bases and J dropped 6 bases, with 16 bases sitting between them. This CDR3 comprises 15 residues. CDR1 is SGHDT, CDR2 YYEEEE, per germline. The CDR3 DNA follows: TGTGCCAGCAGCTTAGGCAGGGGAAGAAGGGATACGCAGTATTTT. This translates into CASSLGRGRRDTQYF.

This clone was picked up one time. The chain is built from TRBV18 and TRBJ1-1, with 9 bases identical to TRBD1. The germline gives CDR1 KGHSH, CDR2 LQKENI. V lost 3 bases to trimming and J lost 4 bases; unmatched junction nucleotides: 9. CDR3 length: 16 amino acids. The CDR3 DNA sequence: TGTGCCAGCTCACCCCGACCCGGGACAGGGTTCACTGAAGCTTTCTTT. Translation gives CASSPRPGTGFTEAFF.

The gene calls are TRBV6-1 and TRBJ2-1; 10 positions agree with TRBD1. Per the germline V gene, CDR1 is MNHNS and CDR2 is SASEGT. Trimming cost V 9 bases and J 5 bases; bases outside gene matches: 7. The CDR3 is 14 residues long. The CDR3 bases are TGTGCCAGTCTTCTCGGGACAGGGGACAATGAGCAGTTCTTC. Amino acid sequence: CASLLGTGDNEQFF.

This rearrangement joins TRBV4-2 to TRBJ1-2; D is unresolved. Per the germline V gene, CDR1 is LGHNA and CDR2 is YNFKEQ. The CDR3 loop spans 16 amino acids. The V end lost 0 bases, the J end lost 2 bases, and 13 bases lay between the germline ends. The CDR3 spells CASSQDRTTVNYGYTF. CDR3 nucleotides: TGTGCCAGCAGCCAAGATAGAACTACAGTAAACTATGGCTACACCTTC.

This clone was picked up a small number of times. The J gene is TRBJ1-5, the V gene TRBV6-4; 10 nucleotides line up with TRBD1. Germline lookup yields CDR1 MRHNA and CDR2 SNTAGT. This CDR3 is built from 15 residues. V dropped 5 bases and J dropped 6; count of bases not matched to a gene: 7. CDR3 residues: CASSPRTGGCQPQHF. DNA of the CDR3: TGTGCCAGCAGTCCTCGGACAGGGGGTTGTCAGCCCCAGCATTTT.

DNA for the CDR3: TGTGCCAGCAGTCTCGATCAGGGGGCGCTTCTCCACGAGCAGTACTTC. Its protein is CASSLDQGALLHEQYF. The gene calls are TRBV27 and TRBJ2-7; TRBD1 matches at 8 bases. The ends lost 5 bases at V and 5 bases at J; junction bases unmatched: 14. This CDR3 has 16 amino acids. The V gene's germline CDR1 is MNHEY and CDR2 SMNVEV (reference sequence).

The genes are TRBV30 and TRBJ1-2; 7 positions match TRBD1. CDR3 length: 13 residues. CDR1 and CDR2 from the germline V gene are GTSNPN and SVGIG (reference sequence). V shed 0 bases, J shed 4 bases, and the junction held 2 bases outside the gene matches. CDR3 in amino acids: CAWSVNRGYGYTF. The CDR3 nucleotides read TGTGCCTGGAGTGTCAACAGGGGCTATGGCTACACCTTC.

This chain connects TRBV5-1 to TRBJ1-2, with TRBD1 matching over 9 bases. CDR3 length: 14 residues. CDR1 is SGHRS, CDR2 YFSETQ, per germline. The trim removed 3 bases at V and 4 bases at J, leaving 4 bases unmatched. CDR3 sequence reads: CASSSGQGGYGYTF. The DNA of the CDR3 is TGCGCCAGCAGCTCGGGACAGGGAGGCTATGGCTACACCTTC.

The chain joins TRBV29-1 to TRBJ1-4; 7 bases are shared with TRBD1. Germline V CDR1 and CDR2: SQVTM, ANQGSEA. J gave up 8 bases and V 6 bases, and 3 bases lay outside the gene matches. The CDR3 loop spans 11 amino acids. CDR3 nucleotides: TGCAGCGTCAGGACAGGCGAAAAACTGTTTTTT. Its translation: CSVRTGEKLFF. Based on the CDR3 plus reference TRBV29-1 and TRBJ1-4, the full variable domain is SAVISQKPSRDICQRGTSLTIQCQVDSQVTMMFWYRQQPGQSLTLIATANQGSEATYESGFVIDKFPISRPNLTFSTLTVSNMSPEDSSIYLCSVRTGEKLFFGSGTQLSVL.

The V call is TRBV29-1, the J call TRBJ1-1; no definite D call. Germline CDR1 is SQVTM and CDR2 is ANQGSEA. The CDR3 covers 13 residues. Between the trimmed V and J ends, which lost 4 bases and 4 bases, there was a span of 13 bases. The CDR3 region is CSVGLSPGTEAFF. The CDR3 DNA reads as TGCAGCGTTGGGCTGTCACCGGGCACTGAAGCTTTCTTT.

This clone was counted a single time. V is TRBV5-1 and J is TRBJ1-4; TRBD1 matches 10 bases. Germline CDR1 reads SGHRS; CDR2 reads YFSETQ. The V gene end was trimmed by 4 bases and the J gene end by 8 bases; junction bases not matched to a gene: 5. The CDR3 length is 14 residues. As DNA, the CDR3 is TGCGCCAGCAGCACCGGGACAGGGGAAGAAAAACTGTTTTTT. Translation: CASSTGTGEEKLFF.

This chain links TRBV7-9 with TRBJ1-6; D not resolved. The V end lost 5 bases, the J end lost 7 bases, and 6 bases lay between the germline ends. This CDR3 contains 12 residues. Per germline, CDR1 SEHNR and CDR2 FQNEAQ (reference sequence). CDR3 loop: CASSVGNSPLHF. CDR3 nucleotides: TGTGCCAGCAGCGTGGGGAATTCACCCCTCCACTTT.

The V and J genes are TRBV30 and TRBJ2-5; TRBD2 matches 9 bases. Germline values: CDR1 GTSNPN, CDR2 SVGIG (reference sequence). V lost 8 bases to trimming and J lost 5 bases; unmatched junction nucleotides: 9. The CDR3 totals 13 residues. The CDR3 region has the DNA TGTGCCGGAGCGGGAGGAGGAGTGGAGACCCAGTACTTC. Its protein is CAGAGGGVETQYF. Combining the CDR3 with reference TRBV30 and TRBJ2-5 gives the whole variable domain SQTIHQWPATLVQPVGSPLSLECTVEGTSNPNLYWYRQAAGRGLQLLFYSVGIGQISSEVPQNLSASRPQDRQFILSSKKLLLSDSGFYLCAGAGGGVETQYFGPGTRLLVL.

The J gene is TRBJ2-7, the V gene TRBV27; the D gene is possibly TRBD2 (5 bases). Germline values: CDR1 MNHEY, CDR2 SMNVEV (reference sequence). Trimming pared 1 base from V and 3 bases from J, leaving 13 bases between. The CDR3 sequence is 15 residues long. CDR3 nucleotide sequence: TGTGCCAGCAGTTTATGGGCTAGCCGGGGCTACGAGCAGTACTTC. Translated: CASSLWASRGYEQYF.

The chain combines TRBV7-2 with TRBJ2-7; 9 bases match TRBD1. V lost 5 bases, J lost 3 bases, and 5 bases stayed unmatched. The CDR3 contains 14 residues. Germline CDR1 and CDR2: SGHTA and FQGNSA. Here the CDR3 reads CASSDTTGGYEQYF. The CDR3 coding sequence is TGTGCCAGCAGCGATACGACAGGGGGCTACGAGCAGTACTTC.

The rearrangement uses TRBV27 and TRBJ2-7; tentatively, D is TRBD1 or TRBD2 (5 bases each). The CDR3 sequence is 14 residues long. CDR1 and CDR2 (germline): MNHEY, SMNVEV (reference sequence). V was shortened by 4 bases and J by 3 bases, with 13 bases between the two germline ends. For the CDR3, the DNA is TGTGCCAGCAGTTCCGGGACCCTCATCTACGAGCAGTACTTC. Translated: CASSSGTLIYEQYF.

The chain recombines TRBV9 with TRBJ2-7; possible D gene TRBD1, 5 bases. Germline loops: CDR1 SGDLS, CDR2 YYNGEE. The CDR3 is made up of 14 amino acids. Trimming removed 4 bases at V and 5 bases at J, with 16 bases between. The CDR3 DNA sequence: TGTGCCAGCAGCCCTCGAGTAGGGGTAGACGAGCAGTACTTC. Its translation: CASSPRVGVDEQYF. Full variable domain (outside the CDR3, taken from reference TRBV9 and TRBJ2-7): DSGVTQTPKHLITATGQRVTLRCSPRSGDLSVYWYQQSLDQGLQFLIQYYNGEERAKGNILERFSAQQFPDLHSELNLSSLELGDSALYFCASSPRVGVDEQYFGPGTRLTVT.

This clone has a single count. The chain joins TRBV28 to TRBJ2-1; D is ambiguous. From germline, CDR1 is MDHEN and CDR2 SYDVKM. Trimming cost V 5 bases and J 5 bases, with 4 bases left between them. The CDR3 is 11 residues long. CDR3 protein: CASSGHNEQFF. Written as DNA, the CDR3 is TGTGCCAGCAGTGGACACAATGAGCAGTTCTTC.